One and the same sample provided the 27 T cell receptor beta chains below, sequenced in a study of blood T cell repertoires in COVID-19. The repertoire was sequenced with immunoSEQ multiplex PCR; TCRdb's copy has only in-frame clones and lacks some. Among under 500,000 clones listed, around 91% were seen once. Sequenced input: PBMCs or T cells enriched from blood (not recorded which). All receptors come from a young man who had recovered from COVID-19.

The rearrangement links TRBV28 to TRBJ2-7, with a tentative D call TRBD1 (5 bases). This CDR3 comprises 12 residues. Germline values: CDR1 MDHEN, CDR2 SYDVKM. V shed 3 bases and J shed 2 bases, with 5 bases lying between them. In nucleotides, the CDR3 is TGTGCCAGCAGTTTGGACACCTACGAGCAGTACTTC. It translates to CASSLDTYEQYF.

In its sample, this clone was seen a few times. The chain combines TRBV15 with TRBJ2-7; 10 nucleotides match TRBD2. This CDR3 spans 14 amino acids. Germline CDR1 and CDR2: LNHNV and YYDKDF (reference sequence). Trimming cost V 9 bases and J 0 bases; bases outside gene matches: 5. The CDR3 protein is CATRASGSSYEQYF. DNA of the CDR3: TGTGCCACTCGGGCTAGCGGGAGCTCCTACGAGCAGTACTTC.

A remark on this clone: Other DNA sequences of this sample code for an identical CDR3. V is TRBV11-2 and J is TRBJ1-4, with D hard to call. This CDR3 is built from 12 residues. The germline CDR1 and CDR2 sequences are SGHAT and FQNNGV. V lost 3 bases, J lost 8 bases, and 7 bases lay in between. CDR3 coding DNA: TGTGCCAGCAGCTTTAGCGGCGAAAAACTGTTTTTT. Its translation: CASSFSGEKLFF.

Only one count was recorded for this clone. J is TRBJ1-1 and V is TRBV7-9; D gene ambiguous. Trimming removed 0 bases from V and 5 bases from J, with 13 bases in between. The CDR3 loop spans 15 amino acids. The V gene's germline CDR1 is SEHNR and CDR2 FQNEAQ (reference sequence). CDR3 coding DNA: TGTGCCAGCAGCTTAGCAAGGATGGGAGGGACTGAAGCTTTCTTT. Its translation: CASSLARMGGTEAFF.

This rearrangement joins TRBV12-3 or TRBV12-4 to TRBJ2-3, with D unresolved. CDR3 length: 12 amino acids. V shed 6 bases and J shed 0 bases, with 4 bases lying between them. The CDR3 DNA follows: TGTGCCAGCAGGAGGAGCACAGATACGCAGTATTTT. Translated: CASRRSTDTQYF.

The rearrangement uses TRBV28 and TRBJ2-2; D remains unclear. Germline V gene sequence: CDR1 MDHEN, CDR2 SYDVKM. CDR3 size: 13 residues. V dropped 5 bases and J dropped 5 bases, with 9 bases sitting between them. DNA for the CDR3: TGTGCCAGCAGTCCGAGGCGTACCGGGGAGCTGTTTTTT. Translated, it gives CASSPRRTGELFF. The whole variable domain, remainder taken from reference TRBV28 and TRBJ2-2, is DVKVTQSSRYLVKRTGEKVFLECVQDMDHENMFWYRQDPGLGLRLIYFSYDVKMKEKGDIPEGYSVSREKKERFSLILESASTNQTSMYLCASSPRRTGELFFGEGSRLTVL.

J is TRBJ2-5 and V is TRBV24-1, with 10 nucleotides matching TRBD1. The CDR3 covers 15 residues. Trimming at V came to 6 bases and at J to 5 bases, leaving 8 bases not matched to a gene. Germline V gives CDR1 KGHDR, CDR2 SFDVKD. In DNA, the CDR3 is TGTGCCACCAGTTCTATCGGGACAGGGGTCGAGACCCAGTACTTC. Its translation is CATSSIGTGVETQYF.

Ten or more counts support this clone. CDR3 loop: CASSLDFGSGANVLTF. Written as DNA, the CDR3 is TGTGCCAGCAGTTTAGATTTCGGCTCTGGGGCCAACGTCCTGACTTTC. The V gene is TRBV27, the J gene TRBJ2-6, with D hard to call. Germline V gene sequence: CDR1 MNHEY, CDR2 SMNVEV (reference sequence). This CDR3 has 16 amino acids. V was pared by 2 bases and J by 0 bases, with 8 bases between. Variable domain in full (rest from reference TRBV27 and TRBJ2-6): EAQVTQNPRYLITVTGKKLTVTCSQNMNHEYMSWYRQDPGLGLRQIYYSMNVEVTDKGDVPEGYKVSRKEKRNFPLILESPSPNQTSLYFCASSLDFGSGANVLTFGAGSRLTVL.

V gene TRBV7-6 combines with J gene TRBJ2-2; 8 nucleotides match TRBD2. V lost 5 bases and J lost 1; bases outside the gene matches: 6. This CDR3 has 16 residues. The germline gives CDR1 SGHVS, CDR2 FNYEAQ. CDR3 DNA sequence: TGTGCCAGCAGCCCTAGCGGGCACAAGAACACCGGGGAGCTGTTTTTT. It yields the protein CASSPSGHKNTGELFF.

The chain's CDR3 is CASSSGLADSYEQYF. Written as DNA, the CDR3 is TGCGCCAGCAGCTCTGGACTAGCGGATTCCTACGAGCAGTACTTC. The chain combines TRBV4-1 with TRBJ2-7; 10 bases are shared with TRBD2. The CDR3 sequence is 15 residues long. Trimming removed 5 bases from V and 1 base from J; junction bases left unmatched: 5. Per germline, CDR1 MGHRA and CDR2 YSYEKL.

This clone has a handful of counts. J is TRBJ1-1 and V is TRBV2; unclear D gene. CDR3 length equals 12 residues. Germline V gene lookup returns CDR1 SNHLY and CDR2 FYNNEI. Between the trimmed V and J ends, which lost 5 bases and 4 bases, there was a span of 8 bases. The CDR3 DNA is TGTGCCAGCAGTTTTAGCGGCACTGAAGCTTTCTTT. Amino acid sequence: CASSFSGTEAFF.

This CDR3 reads CASSFAGMTYEQYF. CDR3 coding DNA: TGTGCCAGCAGCTTTGCAGGGATGACCTACGAGCAGTACTTC. The chain recombines TRBV5-6 with TRBJ2-7, with a tentative D call TRBD1 (5 bases). The CDR3 is 14 residues long. V lost 2 bases and J 2 bases, leaving 11 bases between the germline ends. Germline V gene lookup returns CDR1 SGHDT and CDR2 YYEEEE.

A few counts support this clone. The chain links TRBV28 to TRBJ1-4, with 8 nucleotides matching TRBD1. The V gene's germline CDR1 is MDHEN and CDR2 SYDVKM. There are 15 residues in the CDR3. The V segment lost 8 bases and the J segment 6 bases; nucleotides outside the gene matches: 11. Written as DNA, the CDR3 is TGTGCCAGCGATGGAATCGGGACAGGCGATGAAAAACTGTTTTTT. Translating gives CASDGIGTGDEKLFF.

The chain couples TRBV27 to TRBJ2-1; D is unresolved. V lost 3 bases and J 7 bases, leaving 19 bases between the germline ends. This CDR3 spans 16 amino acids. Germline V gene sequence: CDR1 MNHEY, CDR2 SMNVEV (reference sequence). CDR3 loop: CASSFAFGVSGNEQFF. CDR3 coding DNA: TGTGCCAGCAGTTTTGCTTTTGGAGTCTCTGGGAATGAGCAGTTCTTC.

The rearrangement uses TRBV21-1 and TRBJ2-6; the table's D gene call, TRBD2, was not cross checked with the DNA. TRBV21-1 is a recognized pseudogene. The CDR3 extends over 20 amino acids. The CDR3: CASSTRPSGRRLDGANVLTF. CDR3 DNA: TGTGCCAGCAGCACCCGACCTAGCGGGAGAAGGTTAGATGGGGCCAACGTCCTGACTTTC.

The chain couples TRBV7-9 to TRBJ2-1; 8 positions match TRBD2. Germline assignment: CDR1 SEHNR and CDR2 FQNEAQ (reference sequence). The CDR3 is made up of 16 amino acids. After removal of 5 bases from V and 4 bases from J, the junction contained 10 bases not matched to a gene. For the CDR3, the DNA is TGTGCCAGCAGCCGAAAGCGGGAGACGCCTTACAATGAGCAGTTCTTC. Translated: CASSRKRETPYNEQFF.

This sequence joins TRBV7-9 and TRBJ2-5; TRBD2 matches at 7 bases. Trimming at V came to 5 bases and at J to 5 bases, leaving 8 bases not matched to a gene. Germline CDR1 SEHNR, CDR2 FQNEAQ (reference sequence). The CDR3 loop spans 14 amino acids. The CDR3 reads CASSGGAGTETQYF. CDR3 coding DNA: TGTGCCAGCAGCGGAGGAGCGGGAACGGAGACCCAGTACTTC.

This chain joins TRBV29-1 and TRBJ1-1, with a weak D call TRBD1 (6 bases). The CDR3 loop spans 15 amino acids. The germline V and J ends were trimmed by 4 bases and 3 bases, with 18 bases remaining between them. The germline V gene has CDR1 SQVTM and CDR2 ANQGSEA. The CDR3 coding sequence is TGCAGCGTTGTAGTACAGGGACCCAACTACACTGAAGCTTTCTTT. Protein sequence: CSVVVQGPNYTEAFF.

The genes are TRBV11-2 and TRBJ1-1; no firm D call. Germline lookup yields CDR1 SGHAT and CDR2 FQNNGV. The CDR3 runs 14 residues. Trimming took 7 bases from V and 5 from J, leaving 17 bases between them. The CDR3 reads CASTLGGWETEAFF. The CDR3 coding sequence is TGTGCCAGCACCCTGGGAGGGTGGGAAACTGAAGCTTTCTTT.

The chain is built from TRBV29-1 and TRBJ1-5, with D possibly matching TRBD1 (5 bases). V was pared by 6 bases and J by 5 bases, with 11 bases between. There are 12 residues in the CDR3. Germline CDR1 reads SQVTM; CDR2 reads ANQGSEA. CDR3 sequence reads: CSVGFRDQPQHF. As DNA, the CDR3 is TGCAGCGTGGGATTCAGGGATCAGCCCCAGCATTTT.

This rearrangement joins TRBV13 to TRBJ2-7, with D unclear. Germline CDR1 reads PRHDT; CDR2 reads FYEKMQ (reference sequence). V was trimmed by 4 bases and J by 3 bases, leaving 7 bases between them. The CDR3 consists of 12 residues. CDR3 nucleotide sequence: TGTGCCAGCAGCTACCAACACTACGAGCAGTACTTC. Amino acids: CASSYQHYEQYF. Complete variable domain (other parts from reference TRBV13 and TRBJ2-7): AAGVIQSPRHLIKEKRETATLKCYPIPRHDTVYWYQQGPGQDPQFLISFYEKMQSDKGSIPDRFSAQQFSDYHSELNMSSLELGDSALYFCASSYQHYEQYFGPGTRLTVT.

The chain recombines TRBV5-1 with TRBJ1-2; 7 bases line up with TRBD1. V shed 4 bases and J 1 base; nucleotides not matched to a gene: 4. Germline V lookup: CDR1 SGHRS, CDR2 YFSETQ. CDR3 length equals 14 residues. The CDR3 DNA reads TGCGCCAGCAGCCTCCAGGGGGATAACTATGGCTACACCTTC. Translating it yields CASSLQGDNYGYTF.

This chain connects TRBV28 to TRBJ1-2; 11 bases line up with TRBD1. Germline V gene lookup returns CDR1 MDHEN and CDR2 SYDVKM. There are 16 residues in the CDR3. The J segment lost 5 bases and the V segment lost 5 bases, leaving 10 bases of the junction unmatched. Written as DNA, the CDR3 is TGTGCCAGCAGTGTCATCTCCGGGACAGGGGGTTATGGCTACACCTTC. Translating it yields CASSVISGTGGYGYTF.

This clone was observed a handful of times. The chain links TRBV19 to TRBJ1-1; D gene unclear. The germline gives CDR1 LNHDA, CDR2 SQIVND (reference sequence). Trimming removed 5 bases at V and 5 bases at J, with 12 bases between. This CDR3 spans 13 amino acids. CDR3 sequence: CASSLSRGTEAFF. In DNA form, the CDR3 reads TGTGCCAGTAGTTTGTCGCGGGGAACTGAAGCTTTCTTT.

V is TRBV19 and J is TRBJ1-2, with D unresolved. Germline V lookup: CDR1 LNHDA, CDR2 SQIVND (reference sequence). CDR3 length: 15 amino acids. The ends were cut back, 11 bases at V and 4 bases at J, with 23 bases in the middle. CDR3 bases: TGTGCCTCGGTCCCAGGATCCTTCCTCATCTATGGCTACACCTTC. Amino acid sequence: CASVPGSFLIYGYTF. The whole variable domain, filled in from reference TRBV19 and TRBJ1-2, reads DGGITQSPKYLFRKEGQNVTLSCEQNLNHDAMYWYRQDPGQGLRLIYYSQIVNDFQKGDIAEGYSVSREKKESFPLTVTSAQKNPTAFYLCASVPGSFLIYGYTFGSGTRLTVV.

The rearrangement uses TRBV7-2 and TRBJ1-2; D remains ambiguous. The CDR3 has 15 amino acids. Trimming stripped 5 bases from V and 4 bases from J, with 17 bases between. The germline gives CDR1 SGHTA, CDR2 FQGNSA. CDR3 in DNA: TGTGCCAGCAGCCCCGGTCTACCGGGTGGCTATGGCTACACCTTC. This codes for CASSPGLPGGYGYTF. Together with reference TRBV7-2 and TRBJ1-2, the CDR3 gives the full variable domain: GAGVSQSPSNKVTEKGKDVELRCDPISGHTALYWYRQSLGQGLEFLIYFQGNSAPDKSGLPSDRFSAERTGGSVSTLTIQRTQQEDSAVYLCASSPGLPGGYGYTFGSGTRLTVV.

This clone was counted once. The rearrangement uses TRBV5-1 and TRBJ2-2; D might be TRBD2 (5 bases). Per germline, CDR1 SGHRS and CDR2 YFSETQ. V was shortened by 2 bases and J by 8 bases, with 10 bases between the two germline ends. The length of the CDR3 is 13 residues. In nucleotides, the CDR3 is TGCGCCAGCAGCTTAGCGGTTGCGGGGGAGCTGTTTTTT. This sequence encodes CASSLAVAGELFF.